A single sample gave rise to the 31 T cell receptor beta chains below, sequenced in a study of blood T cell repertoires in COVID-19. Produced via immunoSEQ multiplex PCR; TCRdb's table is partial and in-frame only. This table holds about 98,000 clones, approximately 81% found once. The sample was peripheral blood. These TCRs come from a woman of 80 years or more with acute or convalescent COVID-19.

J is TRBJ1-5 and V is TRBV7-2, with D maybe TRBD1 (6 bases). Germline CDR1 SGHTA, CDR2 FQGNSA. This CDR3 comprises 14 residues. Trimming removed 4 bases at V and 6 bases at J, with 13 bases between. The CDR3 here is CASSSQGGGQPQHF. The CDR3 DNA is TGTGCCAGCAGCTCACAGGGTGGAGGTCAGCCCCAGCATTTT.

This chain uses TRBV10-3 with TRBJ2-5, with D perhaps matching TRBD2 (6 bases). V was trimmed by 6 bases and J by 2 bases, leaving 10 bases between them. CDR1 is ENHRY and CDR2 is SYGVKD in the germline V gene. This CDR3 has 13 residues. The CDR3 region is CAIRTGEQETQYF. The CDR3 DNA reads TGTGCCATCAGGACGGGGGAACAAGAGACCCAGTACTTC.

V usage is TRBV5-1 and J usage is TRBJ2-7, with 7 nucleotides matching TRBD1. The CDR3 has 15 residues. The V gene's germline CDR1 is SGHRS and CDR2 YFSETQ. Trimming removed 4 bases from V and 5 bases from J; junction bases left unmatched: 12. In DNA form, the CDR3 reads TGCGCCAGCAGCCTTGGGGTGACAGGGTTAAACGAGCAGTACTTC. Translated: CASSLGVTGLNEQYF.

The chain links TRBV28 to TRBJ1-1, with a possible D match to TRBD1 (5 bases). Trimming cost V 3 bases and J 11 bases, with 19 bases left between them. The length of the CDR3 is 14 residues. CDR1 is MDHEN and CDR2 is SYDVKM in the germline V gene. CDR3 DNA sequence: TGTGCCAGCAGTTTTGGGGCTGGAAGGCAACGGGCTTTCTTT. Protein: CASSFGAGRQRAFF. Full variable domain (remainder filled in from reference TRBV28 and TRBJ1-1): DVKVTQSSRYLVKRTGEKVFLECVQDMDHENMFWYRQDPGLGLRLIYFSYDVKMKEKGDIPEGYSVSREKKERFSLILESASTNQTSMYLCASSFGAGRQRAFFGQGTRLTVV.

V gene TRBV13 combines with J gene TRBJ1-1; TRBD1 is a possible D gene (6 bases). V was trimmed by 3 bases and J by 3 bases, leaving 14 bases between them. From germline, CDR1 is PRHDT and CDR2 FYEKMQ (reference sequence). This CDR3 is built from 15 residues. In nucleotides, the CDR3 is TGTGCCAGCAGCTTGGGGGAAAGGGGGTACACTGAAGCTTTCTTT. It specifies CASSLGERGYTEAFF.

CDR3 sequence reads: CASSVPPLDEQFF. The CDR3 nucleotides read TGTGCCAGCAGCGTACCACCCCTAGACGAGCAGTTCTTC. V usage is TRBV9 and J usage is TRBJ2-1; D unresolved. The CDR3 contains 13 residues. CDR1 and CDR2 from the germline V gene are SGDLS and YYNGEE. The V gene lost 1 base and the J gene lost 10 bases, with 12 bases spanning the gap.

The chain carries TRBV24-1 and TRBJ1-5; 9 nucleotides align to TRBD1. The V gene end was trimmed by 5 bases and the J gene end by 5 bases; junction bases not matched to a gene: 9. From germline, CDR1 is KGHDR and CDR2 SFDVKD. The CDR3 has 16 residues. CDR3 amino acids: CATSGQGQGRDQPQHF. The DNA of the CDR3 is TGTGCCACCAGTGGCCAGGGACAGGGAAGAGATCAGCCCCAGCATTTT.

The V and J genes are TRBV4-2 and TRBJ2-1; 7 bases are a match to TRBD1. Germline-derived CDR1 and CDR2 are LGHNA and YNFKEQ. After removal of 4 bases from V and 5 bases from J, the junction contained 11 bases not matched to a gene. There are 16 residues in the CDR3. The CDR3 bases are TGTGCCAGCAGCCTACTGACGGGAAGGGGGCACAATGAGCAGTTCTTC. Translated, it gives CASSLLTGRGHNEQFF.

This sequence joins TRBV28 and TRBJ2-4; no reliable D call. Germline values: CDR1 MDHEN, CDR2 SYDVKM. V dropped 6 bases and J dropped 0 bases, with 6 bases sitting between them. CDR3 length: 13 residues. The CDR3 region is CASSQVAKNIQYF. The CDR3, as DNA: TGTGCCAGCAGCCAGGTAGCCAAAAACATTCAGTACTTC.

This chain links TRBV5-4 with TRBJ2-1; TRBD2 agrees at 15 bases. The germline V gene has CDR1 SGHNT and CDR2 YYREEE (reference sequence). J was trimmed by 5 bases and V by 5 bases; bases with no gene match: 5. The CDR3 spans 16 residues. The DNA for the CDR3 is TGTGCCAGCAGGCGGACTAGCGGGGGGGCCGACAATGAGCAGTTCTTC. It yields the protein CASRRTSGGADNEQFF.

The chain employs TRBV5-5 and TRBJ2-1; 9 nucleotides line up with TRBD2. Germline values: CDR1 SGHKS, CDR2 YYEKEE (reference sequence). With V trimmed by 2 bases and J by 8 bases, 5 bases remained unmatched. CDR3 length: 14 residues. The CDR3 coding sequence is TGTGCCAGCAGCTTTGCGGGGGGGCGTTATGAGCAGTTCTTC. Translated, it gives CASSFAGGRYEQFF.

CDR3 DNA sequence: TGTGCCAGCAGCTTTAGGCAGGGGGCATACACTGAAGCTTTCTTT. This encodes CASSFRQGAYTEAFF. The chain has TRBV7-2 and TRBJ1-1; TRBD1 matches at 8 bases. The germline CDR1 and CDR2 sequences are SGHTA and FQGNSA. V shed 3 bases and J 3 bases; nucleotides not matched to a gene: 6. There are 15 residues in the CDR3.

This chain uses TRBV5-6 with TRBJ2-3; possible D gene TRBD1, 6 bases. CDR1 SGHDT and CDR2 YYEEEE come from the germline V gene. Trimming left V 0 bases short and J 1 base short, with 12 bases between. There are 16 residues in the CDR3. The CDR3 DNA is TGTGCCAGCAGCTTGGCGGGACAATCTCGCACAGATACGCAGTATTTT. Its protein product is CASSLAGQSRTDTQYF. The whole variable domain, filled in from reference TRBV5-6 and TRBJ2-3, reads DAGVTQSPTHLIKTRGQQVTLRCSPKSGHDTVSWYQQALGQGPQFIFQYYEEEERQRGNFPDRFSGHQFPNYSSELNVNALLLGDSALYLCASSLAGQSRTDTQYFGPGTRLTVL.

The CDR3 DNA is TGCGCCAGCAGTGAGGCTAGCGGCACAGATACGCAGTATTTT. Translated, it gives CASSEASGTDTQYF. The chain couples TRBV10-1 to TRBJ2-3; a weak D match, TRBD2 (6 bases). The CDR3 length is 14 residues. Trimming pared 2 bases from V and 1 base from J, leaving 7 bases between. CDR1 and CDR2 (germline): WNHNN, SYGVQD (reference sequence).

The J gene is TRBJ2-5, the V gene TRBV28; D gene ambiguous. Trimming shortened V by 5 bases and J by 5 bases, and 18 bases separated the two germline ends. This CDR3 is 15 amino acids long. From germline, CDR1 is MDHEN and CDR2 SYDVKM. The CDR3 nucleotides are TGTGCCAGCAGTCCCTCCGTTGGGCCCTGGGAGACCCAGTACTTC. It yields the protein CASSPSVGPWETQYF.

This clone showed up just a few times. CDR3 nucleotide sequence: TGTGCCAGTAGTGAAAACTTCCCACGACAGGGCAATTCACCCCTCCACTTT. It specifies CASSENFPRQGNSPLHF. J is TRBJ1-6 and V is TRBV19; TRBD1 matches 7 bases. The CDR3 totals 17 residues. The V segment lost 5 bases and the J segment 7 bases; nucleotides outside the gene matches: 14. Germline V lookup: CDR1 LNHDA, CDR2 SQIVND (reference sequence).

This clone was observed once. The CDR3 DNA sequence: TGTGCCAGCAGCCAAGGAGACGGGGGGGGCTATGGCTACACCTTC. This gives the protein CASSQGDGGGYGYTF. V gene TRBV3-1 (or the pseudogene TRBV3-2) combines with J gene TRBJ1-2; perhaps TRBD1 as D (5 bases). In germline, CDR1 is LGHDT, CDR2 YNNKEL (reference sequence). Deletions cut 1 base from V and 4 bases from J, with 13 bases between. This CDR3 has 15 amino acids.

V is TRBV6-5 and J is TRBJ1-2; no clear D gene. CDR1 is MNHEY and CDR2 is SVGAGI in the germline V gene. The CDR3 is 13 amino acids. Trimming removed 6 bases at V and 1 base at J, with 9 bases between. CDR3 nucleotides: TGTGCCAGCAGGCCCCCGAGTAACTATGGCTACACCTTC. It is translated as CASRPPSNYGYTF.

This clone appeared a single time. The chain joins TRBV7-8 to TRBJ2-2, with 7 bases matching TRBD1. There are 16 residues in the CDR3. V lost 1 base, J lost 1 base, and 3 bases stayed unmatched. In germline, CDR1 is SGHVS, CDR2 FQNEAQ. CDR3 protein: CASSLGGQMNTGELFF. DNA of the CDR3: TGTGCCAGCAGCTTAGGGGGACAGATGAACACCGGGGAGCTGTTTTTT.

The gene calls are TRBV27 and TRBJ1-5, with D perhaps TRBD1 (5 bases). The CDR3 has 14 residues. V shed 2 bases and J shed 6 bases, with 11 bases lying between them. Germline CDR1 reads MNHEY; CDR2 reads SMNVEV (reference sequence). As DNA, the CDR3 is TGTGCCAGCAGTTTAAATGGGGCGAGTCAGCCCCAGCATTTT. This translates into CASSLNGASQPQHF.

The chain joins TRBV2 to TRBJ1-1, with D perhaps matching TRBD1 (5 bases). The CDR3 consists of 16 residues. Germline V gene data show CDR1 as SNHLY and CDR2 as FYNNEI. Trimming removed 4 bases from V and 1 base from J, with 16 bases in between. CDR3 DNA sequence: TGTGCCAGCAGTGCAAGACCCAGGGTAGGGAACACTGAAGCTTTCTTT. It is translated as CASSARPRVGNTEAFF.

The chain uses TRBV7-2 and TRBJ2-3, with 12 nucleotides matching TRBD2. Per the germline V gene, CDR1 is SGHTA and CDR2 is FQGNSA. V shed 1 base, J shed 4 bases, and the junction held 12 bases outside the gene matches. This CDR3 has 19 amino acids. The CDR3 loop reads CASSLDSSGGAPRADTQYF. For the CDR3, the DNA is TGTGCCAGCAGCTTAGACTCTAGCGGGGGGGCCCCTCGGGCAGATACGCAGTATTTT.

V is TRBV24-1 and J is TRBJ1-4, with D maybe TRBD1 (5 bases). V was shortened by 3 bases and J by 11 bases, with 12 bases between the two germline ends. Per germline, CDR1 KGHDR and CDR2 SFDVKD. The length of the CDR3 is 13 residues. This CDR3 reads CATSDVRAEKLFF. The CDR3 nucleotides are TGTGCCACCAGTGATGTCAGGGCGGAGAAACTGTTTTTT.

The rearrangement joins TRBV5-1 to TRBJ2-2; maybe TRBD1 (6 bases). The CDR3 contains 15 residues. Germline CDR1 and CDR2: SGHRS and YFSETQ. V was shortened by 5 bases and J by 0 bases, with 11 bases between the two germline ends. The DNA of the CDR3 is TGCGCCAGCAGGGAAGGACAGACGAACACCGGGGAGCTGTTTTTT. Encoded protein: CASREGQTNTGELFF.

The chain is built from TRBV19 and TRBJ2-1, with 7 bases that match TRBD1. Germline V lookup: CDR1 LNHDA, CDR2 SQIVND (reference sequence). The CDR3 extends over 15 amino acids. V lost 11 bases and J lost 0; bases outside the gene matches: 10. DNA of the CDR3: TGTGCCGTATCCGGGACAGTGAGCTCCTACAATGAGCAGTTCTTC. The encoded protein is CAVSGTVSSYNEQFF.

This rearrangement joins TRBV7-9 to TRBJ2-1, with 8 bases fitting TRBD1. CDR3 size: 16 residues. The germline CDR1 and CDR2 sequences are SEHNR and FQNEAQ (reference sequence). Trimming cost V 5 bases and J 0 bases; bases outside gene matches: 6. In DNA, the CDR3 is TGTGCCAGCAGCAGAAGGACAGGGAGCTCCTACAATGAGCAGTTCTTC. Translating gives CASSRRTGSSYNEQFF.

The J gene is TRBJ1-6, the V gene TRBV7-6; D is unresolved. This CDR3 spans 14 amino acids. Germline V CDR1 and CDR2: SGHVS, FNYEAQ. Trimming took 3 bases from V and 4 from J, leaving 7 bases between them. CDR3 loop: CASSFGGYNSPLHF. DNA of the CDR3: TGTGCCAGCAGCTTCGGAGGGTATAATTCACCCCTCCACTTT.

The CDR3 reads CASSSPRRNEKLFF. CDR3 in DNA: TGTGCCAGCAGTTCCCCACGCCGGAATGAAAAACTGTTTTTT. The chain combines TRBV6-5 with TRBJ1-4, with no clear D. Germline V lookup: CDR1 MNHEY, CDR2 SVGAGI. This CDR3 has 14 residues. Trimming cost V 4 bases and J 5 bases, with 11 bases left between them.

CDR3: CAIPKRVPQGGTGELFF. In DNA form, the CDR3 reads TGTGCCATTCCCAAACGGGTCCCGCAGGGAGGCACCGGGGAGCTGTTTTTT. The genes are TRBV21-1 and TRBJ2-2; the D call in the table, TRBD2, was not verified against the DNA. TRBV21-1 is deemed a pseudogene. The CDR3 is 17 residues long.

This CDR3 reads CASSVKQNGYTF. In nucleotides, the CDR3 is TGTGCCAGCAGCGTGAAACAGAATGGCTACACCTTC. The chain carries TRBV3-1 (or the pseudogene TRBV3-2) and TRBJ1-2; no definite D call. CDR1 is LGHDT, CDR2 YNNKEL, per germline (reference sequence). V was cut by 5 bases and J by 6 bases, with 10 bases left in between. This CDR3 has 12 residues.

CDR3: CASSKVNPGLGETAQETQYF. The CDR3 DNA sequence: TGTGCCAGCAGCAAAGTGAACCCCGGTCTGGGCGAAACCGCGCAAGAGACCCAGTACTTC. The V call is TRBV21-1, the J call TRBJ2-5; the D call in the table, TRBD1, was not verified against the DNA. TRBV21-1 is a pseudogene segment. The CDR3 runs to 20 residues.